This T cell receptor beta chain was obtained from a study of blood T cell repertoires in COVID-19 (dated by TCRdb to 2018 to 2020). In terms of the full investigation: The collaborator samples originated in the United States, Italy and Spain and spanned the acute and convalescent phases of COVID-19. A freely available public database, intended as a resource for researchers studying the immune response to SARS-CoV-2, is where the repertoires were released. Deeply sampled blood TCRbeta repertoires from subjects exposed to, actively infected with, or recovered from COVID-19 were included in the dataset. The material from the prospective study consisted of cDNA or gDNA derived from T cells, B-cell-depleted T cells, or PBMCs. Samples were obtained from the ongoing ImmuneRACE study (first 160 participants) and from 1,254 subjects provided by 6 global collaborators. A de-identified subject ID, COVID-19 status, age in years and sex were almost always included in the sample metadata. Where available, HLA class I and class II types were taken from metadata supplied by the sample provider and were not determined by assay-based typing. The research as a whole found: The quantity of clinical and demographic metadata differed by source and by participant and was supplied without curation.

TCRbeta CDR3 regions were amplified from genomic DNA by means of the immunoSEQ Assay, a bias-controlled multiplex PCR. On the study's bioinformatics: Within the assay, amplification of reference gene primers was used to estimate how many nucleated cells each sample contained. To quantify the absolute abundance of each unique TCRbeta CDR3 rearrangement, sequence reads were collapsed and filtered. For each sample, productive Simpson clonality was calculated as the square root of Simpson's diversity index across productive rearrangements. TCRdb's version of the immuneACCESS table is confined to in-frame rearrangements and falls short of the full clone set. An unresolved V gene accounts for under half of the shortfall where checked; the remainder is of unknown origin. V and J calls and clone size follow that table, whereas D and trimming were derived from the DNA. This sample is represented by approximately 160,000 clones; 75% to 90% of them were singletons. In total, the top ten clones hold about a tenth of the sample.

Each collaborating institution followed its own protocols to collect whole blood in K2EDTA tubes. For TCRbeta analysis, collaborators shipped samples as frozen whole blood, isolated PBMCs, or DNA extracted from either of those sample types. The CDR3 starts with the cysteine, ends with the phenylalanine, and has 17 residues. Only the CDR3 DNA is retained, 51 bases long and in frame from the first base. The germline V gene yields LGHNA for CDR1 and YNFKEQ for CDR2. This clone has only one observation. This clone's antigen is unknown. At one of its ends the junction is not consistent with the germline gene, which may arise from a read error.

Source material: peripheral blood. The clonotype comes from a woman aged 80 or over with active or convalescent COVID-19. The sequence links TRBV4-2 to TRBJ1-3, with TRBD1 tentatively as D gene (5 bases match). The DNA sequence is as follows: TGTGCCAGCAGCCAAGAGTCGGGCAGGGTCACTGGGAACACCATATATTTT. Translated, this is CASSQESGRVTGNTIYF.